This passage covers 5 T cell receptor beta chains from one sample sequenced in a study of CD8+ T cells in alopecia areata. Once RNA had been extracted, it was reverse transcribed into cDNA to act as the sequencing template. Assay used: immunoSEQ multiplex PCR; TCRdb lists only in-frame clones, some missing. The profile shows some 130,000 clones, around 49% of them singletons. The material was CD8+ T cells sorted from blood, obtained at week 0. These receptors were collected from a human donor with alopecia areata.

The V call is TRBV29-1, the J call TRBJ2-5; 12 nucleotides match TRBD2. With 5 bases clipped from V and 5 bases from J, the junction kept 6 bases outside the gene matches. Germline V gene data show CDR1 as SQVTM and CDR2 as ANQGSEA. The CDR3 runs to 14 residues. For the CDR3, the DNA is TGCAGCGTTATGACTAGCGGGGGATTGGAGACCCAGTACTTC. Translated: CSVMTSGGLETQYF.

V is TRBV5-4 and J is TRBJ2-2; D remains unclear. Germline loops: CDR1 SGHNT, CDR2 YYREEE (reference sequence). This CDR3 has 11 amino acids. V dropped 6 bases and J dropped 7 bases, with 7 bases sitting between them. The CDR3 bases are TGTGCCAGCACCTACTACGGGGAGCTGTTTTTT. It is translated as CASTYYGELFF.

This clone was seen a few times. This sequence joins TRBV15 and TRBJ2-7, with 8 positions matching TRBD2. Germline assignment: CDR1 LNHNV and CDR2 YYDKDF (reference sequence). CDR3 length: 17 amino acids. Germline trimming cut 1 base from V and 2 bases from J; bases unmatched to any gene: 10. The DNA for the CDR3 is TGTGCCACCAGCAGAGGTCCGCAAGCGGGGGATGCCTACGAGCAGTACTTC. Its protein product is CATSRGPQAGDAYEQYF.

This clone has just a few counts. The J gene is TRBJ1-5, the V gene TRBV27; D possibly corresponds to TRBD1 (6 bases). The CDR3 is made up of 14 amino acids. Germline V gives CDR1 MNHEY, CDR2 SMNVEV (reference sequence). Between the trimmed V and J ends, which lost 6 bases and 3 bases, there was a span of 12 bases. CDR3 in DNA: TGTGCCAGCAGCCAACAGGGCTCCAATCAGCCCCAGCATTTT. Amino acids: CASSQQGSNQPQHF.

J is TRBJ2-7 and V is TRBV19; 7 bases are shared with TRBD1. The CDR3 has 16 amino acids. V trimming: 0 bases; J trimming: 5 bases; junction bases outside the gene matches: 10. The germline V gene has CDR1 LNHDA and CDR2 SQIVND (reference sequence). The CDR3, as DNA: TGTGCCAGTAGTATAGATTTGACAGGGATTCGCAACGAGCAGTACTTC. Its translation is CASSIDLTGIRNEQYF.